The T cell receptor beta chain described here comes from a study of vaccination and CD4 T cells after COVID-19. Trimming stripped 2 bases from V and 5 bases from J, with 11 bases between. Looked up from germline, CDR1 is KGHDR and CDR2 is SFDVKD. The CDR3 contains 14 residues. This clonotype ranks as medium-sized. Its target is unknown. Stated time point: late sampling 161 to 241 days after vaccination in a few convalescent patients. Treatment noted: roughly ten-day PBMC culture with coronavirus spike peptide pools or control peptides (ViraFEST assay). After expanding antigen-specific T cells with peptide pools, ViraFEST sequenced their TCRs. Sequencing of DNA taken from cultured CD4+ T cells relied on the Oncomine TCR Beta short-read assay. TCRdb analysed the PCR reads with MiXCR anew, one entry per CDR3 protein. This sample has around 25,000 distinct CDR3 sequences, with less than 40% found just once.

This specimen was CD4+ T cells from blood, cultured in vitro, taken about 7 months after SARS-CoV-2 vaccination. The rearrangement uses TRBV24-1 and TRBJ2-5, with no clear D. The TCR comes from a human donor who had recovered from COVID-19. CDR3 residues: CATSDSLLAETQYF. For the CDR3, the DNA is TGTGCCACCAGTGATTCCTTATTGGCGGAGACCCAGTACTTC.